This TCR beta chain stems from a study of cytomegalovirus exposure and HLA in healthy donors. Generated by immunoSEQ multiplex PCR, the TCRdb table keeps only in-frame clones and is missing some. The sample gives 180,000 or so clones, about 89% of which show up once; approximately 2.6% is in the top ten. This receptor was obtained from a man aged 18-30 years in good health and CMV-seropositive. The sequenced sample consisted of PBMCs.

As DNA, the CDR3 is TGTGCCAGCAGCTTAGAAGGGGGCGCAGGGGCTTGGAGCAATCAGCCCCAGCATTTT. Protein product: CASSLEGGAGAWSNQPQHF. The chain employs TRBV7-9 and TRBJ1-5; the match to TRBD1 covers 7 bases. Trimming took 1 base from V and 1 from J; bases not matched to a gene: 13. This CDR3 has 19 residues. The germline gives CDR1 SEHNR, CDR2 FQNEAQ (reference sequence).